The 14 T cell receptor beta chains presented below share a single source sample, sequenced in a study of shared clonotypes between healthy human individuals. Profiled with immunoSEQ multiplex PCR; TCRdb holds only in-frame clones, not every one. The repertoire holds about 2,500,000 clones, roughly nine tenths seen once, with around 0.15% in the top ten. The sample taken for sequencing was naive CD4+ T cells sorted from blood. Subset in this sample: CD45RA+ positively selected. The receptor set was obtained from a man aged 18 to 29 in good health.

The rearrangement links TRBV18 to TRBJ2-2; D is undetermined. The CDR3 is 16 amino acids. Germline V gives CDR1 KGHSH, CDR2 LQKENI. Trimming took 3 bases from V and 1 from J, leaving 12 bases between them. Here the CDR3 DNA reads TGTGCCAGCTCACCGTATCTAGGTCAGAACACCGGGGAGCTGTTTTTT. Translation gives CASSPYLGQNTGELFF.

With respect to this clone: This sample includes further DNA sequences coding for the same CDR3. This chain connects TRBV9 to TRBJ2-2, with 8 bases fitting TRBD1. This CDR3 spans 14 amino acids. Germline V CDR1 and CDR2: SGDLS, YYNGEE. V shed 4 bases and J 6 bases; nucleotides not matched to a gene: 5. The CDR3 sequence: CASSTLQGAGELFF. In DNA form, the CDR3 reads TGTGCCAGCAGCACCCTACAGGGGGCCGGGGAGCTGTTTTTT.

The chain couples TRBV7-8 to TRBJ1-4; D remains ambiguous. The CDR3 spans 16 residues. V gave up 5 bases and J gave up 0 bases, with 13 bases separating them. Per the germline V gene, CDR1 is SGHVS and CDR2 is FQNEAQ. The CDR3 sequence is CASSSRPGATNEKLFF. The DNA for the CDR3 is TGTGCCAGCAGCAGCCGGCCAGGAGCAACTAATGAAAAACTGTTTTTT.

The chain carries TRBV11-2 and TRBJ1-4; unclear D gene. Trimming took 0 bases from V and 15 from J, leaving 14 bases between them. There are 13 residues in the CDR3. Looked up from germline, CDR1 is SGHAT and CDR2 is FQNNGV. Written as DNA, the CDR3 is TGTGCCAGCAGCTTAGAGGCGGACCGGAGGGTGTTTTTT. Translated, it gives CASSLEADRRVFF.

This chain joins TRBV6-6 and TRBJ1-5, with D possibly being TRBD1 (5 bases). There are 14 residues in the CDR3. Germline-derived CDR1 and CDR2 are MNHNY and SVGAGI (reference sequence). Trimming shortened V by 6 bases and J by 5 bases, and 14 bases separated the two germline ends. CDR3 region: CASSPPGGDQPQHF. In nucleotides, the CDR3 is TGTGCCAGCAGCCCCCCCGGGGGTGATCAGCCCCAGCATTTT.

CDR3 sequence: CASSEERGGGYTF. In DNA form, the CDR3 reads TGTGCCAGCAGTGAAGAAAGGGGCGGCGGCTACACCTTC. The rearrangement uses TRBV2 and TRBJ1-2; TRBD1 might be the D (5 bases). The germline gives CDR1 SNHLY, CDR2 FYNNEI. The CDR3 covers 13 residues. V was shortened by 1 base and J by 8 bases, with 11 bases between the two germline ends.

The V gene is TRBV7-9, the J gene TRBJ1-2, with D tentatively TRBD1 (5 bases). Germline lookup yields CDR1 SEHNR and CDR2 FQNEAQ (reference sequence). The CDR3 sequence is 13 residues long. With 7 bases removed from V and 12 bases from J, the gap between germline ends came to 21 bases. The CDR3, as DNA: TGTGCCAGCAACATAAAAGAGGGGTGGGGACACACCTTC. Its protein is CASNIKEGWGHTF.

Of note for this clone: This specimen includes other DNA sequences encoding the same CDR3. This chain joins TRBV18 and TRBJ2-5; TRBD2 matches at 14 bases. This CDR3 region has 16 residues. With 3 bases clipped from V and 1 base from J, the junction kept 1 base outside the gene matches. CDR1 is KGHSH, CDR2 LQKENI, per germline. In DNA form, the CDR3 reads TGTGCCAGCTCACCCGGACTAGCGGGGGGCCAAGAGACCCAGTACTTC. Its translation: CASSPGLAGGQETQYF.

The chain couples TRBV19 to TRBJ2-2; TRBD2 aligns across 11 bases. Germline V lookup: CDR1 LNHDA, CDR2 SQIVND (reference sequence). V was clipped by 6 bases and J by 0 bases; unmatched bases: 6. The CDR3 covers 17 residues. As DNA, the CDR3 is TGTGCCAGTAGACCACTAGCGGGAGTTACGAACACCGGGGAGCTGTTTTTT. Protein: CASRPLAGVTNTGELFF. Combining the CDR3 with reference TRBV19 and TRBJ2-2 gives the whole variable domain DGGITQSPKYLFRKEGQNVTLSCEQNLNHDAMYWYRQDPGQGLRLIYYSQIVNDFQKGDIAEGYSVSREKKESFPLTVTSAQKNPTAFYLCASRPLAGVTNTGELFFGEGSRLTVL.

The rearrangement joins TRBV2 to TRBJ2-6; the D gene is possibly TRBD1 (5 bases). Germline loops: CDR1 SNHLY, CDR2 FYNNEI. Trimming stripped 6 bases from V and 2 bases from J, with 11 bases between. CDR3 size: 15 residues. The CDR3 coding sequence is TGTGCCAGCAGATTACAGGAAGCTGGGGCCAACGTCCTGACTTTC. Translation gives CASRLQEAGANVLTF.

This clone was recorded once. The chain uses TRBV7-2 and TRBJ1-2; tentative D call: TRBD1 (5 bases). Trimming took 2 bases from V and 4 from J, leaving 11 bases between them. CDR3 length: 14 amino acids. CDR1 is SGHTA and CDR2 is FQGNSA in the germline V gene. CDR3 nucleotide sequence: TGTGCCAGCAGCTTATCCGCAGGGTCCTATGGCTACACCTTC. It yields the protein CASSLSAGSYGYTF.

CDR3 sequence: CASGLVPGTVVEVSGPYEQYF. The CDR3 DNA reads as TGTGCTAGTGGTTTGGTGCCCGGGACAGTAGTAGAGGTGAGCGGACCCTACGAGCAGTACTTC. This chain uses TRBV12-5 with TRBJ2-7; 7 positions agree with TRBD1. This CDR3 has 21 residues. Germline CDR1 and CDR2: LGHNT and FRNRAP. The V gene end was trimmed by 0 bases and the J gene end by 2 bases; junction bases not matched to a gene: 22.

The chain couples TRBV7-2 to TRBJ2-5; no reliable D call. The CDR3 runs to 13 residues. Trimming stripped 5 bases from V and 5 bases from J, with 12 bases between. The germline V gene has CDR1 SGHTA and CDR2 FQGNSA. Written as DNA, the CDR3 is TGTGCCAGCAGCCAGAGGTGGGCTGAGACCCAGTACTTC. Encoded protein: CASSQRWAETQYF.

This chain joins TRBV4-1 and TRBJ2-7; 8 nucleotides match TRBD1. Germline V gives CDR1 MGHRA, CDR2 YSYEKL. CDR3 length: 14 residues. V trimming: 3 bases; J trimming: 4 bases; junction bases outside the gene matches: 5. CDR3 sequence (DNA): TGCGCCAGCAGCCAGCCAGGGGGCCGATACGAGCAGTACTTC. Its protein is CASSQPGGRYEQYF.